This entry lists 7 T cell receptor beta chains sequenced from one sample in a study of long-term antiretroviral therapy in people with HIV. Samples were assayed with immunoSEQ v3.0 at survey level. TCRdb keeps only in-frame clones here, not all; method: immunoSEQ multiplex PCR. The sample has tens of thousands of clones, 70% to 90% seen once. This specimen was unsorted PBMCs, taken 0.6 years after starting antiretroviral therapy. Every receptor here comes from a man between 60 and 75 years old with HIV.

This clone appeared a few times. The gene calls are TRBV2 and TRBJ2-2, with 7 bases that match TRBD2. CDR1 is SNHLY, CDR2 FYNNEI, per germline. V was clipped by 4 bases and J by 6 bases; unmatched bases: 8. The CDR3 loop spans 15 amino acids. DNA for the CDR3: TGTGCCAGCAGTGTGTTGGGAGGGCCCCCCGGGGAGCTGTTTTTT. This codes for CASSVLGGPPGELFF.

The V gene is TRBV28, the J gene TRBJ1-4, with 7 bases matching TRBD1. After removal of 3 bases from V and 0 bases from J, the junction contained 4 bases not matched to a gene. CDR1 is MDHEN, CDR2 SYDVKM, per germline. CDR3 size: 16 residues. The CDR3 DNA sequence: TGTGCCAGCAGTTTGGACAGGATTGCAACTAATGAAAAACTGTTTTTT. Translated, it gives CASSLDRIATNEKLFF.

CDR3 protein: CASSYVLSEAFF. CDR3 DNA sequence: TGTGCCAGCAGTTACGTACTTTCTGAAGCTTTCTTT. This sequence joins TRBV6-5 and TRBJ1-1, with D hard to call. V was clipped by 2 bases and J by 6 bases, with 7 bases between them. This CDR3 contains 12 residues. The germline V gene has CDR1 MNHEY and CDR2 SVGAGI.

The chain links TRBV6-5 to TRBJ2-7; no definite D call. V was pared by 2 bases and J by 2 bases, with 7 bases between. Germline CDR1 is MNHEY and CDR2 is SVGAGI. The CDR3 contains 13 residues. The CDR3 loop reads CASSYNGPYEQYF. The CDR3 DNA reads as TGTGCCAGCAGTTACAACGGACCCTACGAGCAGTACTTC.

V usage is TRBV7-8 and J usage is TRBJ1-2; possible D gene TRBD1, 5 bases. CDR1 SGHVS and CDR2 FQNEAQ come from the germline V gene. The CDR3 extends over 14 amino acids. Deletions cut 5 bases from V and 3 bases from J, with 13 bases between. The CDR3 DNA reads TGTGCCAGCAGCCGGGAAGGGGCGGACTATGGCTACACCTTC. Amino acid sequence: CASSREGADYGYTF.

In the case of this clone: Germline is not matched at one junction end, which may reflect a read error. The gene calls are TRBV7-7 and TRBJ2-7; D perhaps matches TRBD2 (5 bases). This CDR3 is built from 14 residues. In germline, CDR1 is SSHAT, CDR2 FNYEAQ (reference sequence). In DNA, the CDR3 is TGTGCTAGCAGCTTAACGGGGAATTCGTACGAGCAGTACTTC. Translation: CASSLTGNSYEQYF.

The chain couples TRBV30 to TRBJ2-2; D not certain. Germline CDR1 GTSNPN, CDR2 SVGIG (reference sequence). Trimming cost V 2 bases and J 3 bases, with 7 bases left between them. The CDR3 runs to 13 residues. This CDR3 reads CAWSQQHTGELFF. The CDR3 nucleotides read TGTGCCTGGAGTCAGCAACACACCGGGGAGCTGTTTTTT.